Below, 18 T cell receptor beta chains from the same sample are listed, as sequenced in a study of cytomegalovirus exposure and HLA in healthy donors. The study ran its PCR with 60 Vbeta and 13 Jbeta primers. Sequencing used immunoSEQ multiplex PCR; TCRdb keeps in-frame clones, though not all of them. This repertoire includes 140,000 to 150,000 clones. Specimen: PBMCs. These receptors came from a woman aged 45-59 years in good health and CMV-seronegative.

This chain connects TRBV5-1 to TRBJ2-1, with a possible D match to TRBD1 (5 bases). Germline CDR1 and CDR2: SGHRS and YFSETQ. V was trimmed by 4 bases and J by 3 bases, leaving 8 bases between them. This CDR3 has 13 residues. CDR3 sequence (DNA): TGCGCCAGCAGCCTGGGGCTCTACAATGAGCAGTTCTTC. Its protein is CASSLGLYNEQFF.

This CDR3 reads CASSSIGQGGVQYF. The CDR3 bases are TGTGCCAGCAGCTCAATAGGACAGGGGGGTGTGCAGTACTTC. The J gene is TRBJ2-7, the V gene TRBV7-2; 10 bases are a match to TRBD1. There are 14 residues in the CDR3. Looked up from germline, CDR1 is SGHTA and CDR2 is FQGNSA. V lost 4 bases, J lost 9 bases, and 9 bases stayed unmatched.

CDR3: CASSDPGQYYEQYF. CDR3 nucleotide sequence: TGTGCCAGCAGTGACCCGGGACAGTACTACGAGCAGTACTTC. The rearrangement links TRBV6-1 to TRBJ2-7, with 7 bases aligning to TRBD1. V lost 3 bases, J lost 3 bases, and 5 bases stayed unmatched. The CDR3 covers 14 residues. Germline V gene sequence: CDR1 MNHNS, CDR2 SASEGT.

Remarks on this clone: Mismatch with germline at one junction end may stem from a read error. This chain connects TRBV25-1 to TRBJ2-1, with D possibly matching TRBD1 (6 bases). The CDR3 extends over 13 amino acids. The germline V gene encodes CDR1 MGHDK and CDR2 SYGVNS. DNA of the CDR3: TGTACCAGCAGTTTTAACAGGGTGGATGAGCAGTTCTTC. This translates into CTSSFNRVDEQFF.

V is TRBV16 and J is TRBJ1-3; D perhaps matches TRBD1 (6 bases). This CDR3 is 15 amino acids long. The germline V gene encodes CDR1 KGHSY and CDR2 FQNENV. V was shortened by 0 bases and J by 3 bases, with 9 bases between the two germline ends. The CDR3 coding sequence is TGTGCCAGCAGCCAATCGGAAGGGGGTGGAAACACCATATATTTT. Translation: CASSQSEGGGNTIYF.

The CDR3 coding sequence is TGTGCCAGCAGTTTATCGGGGGGTATTTATCGGAATGAAACCTTC. Protein sequence: CASSLSGGIYRNETF. This sequence joins TRBV27 and TRBJ1-2, with D possibly being TRBD1 (5 bases). V lost 0 bases and J lost 14, with 22 bases in between. This CDR3 region has 15 residues. Germline CDR1 reads MNHEY; CDR2 reads SMNVEV (reference sequence).

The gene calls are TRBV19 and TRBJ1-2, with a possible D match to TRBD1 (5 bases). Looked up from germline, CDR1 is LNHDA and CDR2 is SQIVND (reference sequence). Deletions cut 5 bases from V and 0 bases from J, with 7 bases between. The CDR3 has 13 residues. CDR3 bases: TGTGCCAGTAGTCAACAGGCTAACTATGGCTACACCTTC. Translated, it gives CASSQQANYGYTF. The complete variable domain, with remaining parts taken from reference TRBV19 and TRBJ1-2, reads DGGITQSPKYLFRKEGQNVTLSCEQNLNHDAMYWYRQDPGQGLRLIYYSQIVNDFQKGDIAEGYSVSREKKESFPLTVTSAQKNPTAFYLCASSQQANYGYTFGSGTRLTVV.

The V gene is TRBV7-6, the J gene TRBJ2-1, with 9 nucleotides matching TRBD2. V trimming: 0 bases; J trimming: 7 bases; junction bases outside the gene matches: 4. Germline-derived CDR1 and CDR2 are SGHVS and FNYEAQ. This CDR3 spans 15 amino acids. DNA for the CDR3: TGTGCCAGCAGCTTAGCGGAGCGGGGGGTGAATGAGCAGTTCTTC. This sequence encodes CASSLAERGVNEQFF.

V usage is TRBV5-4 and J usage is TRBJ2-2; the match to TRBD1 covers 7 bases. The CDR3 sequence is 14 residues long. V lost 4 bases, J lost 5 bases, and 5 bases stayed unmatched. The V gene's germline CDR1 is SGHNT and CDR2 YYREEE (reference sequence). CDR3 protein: CASSRDSSTGELFF. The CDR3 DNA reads TGTGCCAGCAGCCGGGACAGTTCGACCGGGGAGCTGTTTTTT. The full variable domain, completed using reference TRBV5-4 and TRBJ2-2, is ETGVTQSPTHLIKTRGQQVTLRCSSQSGHNTVSWYQQALGQGPQFIFQYYREEENGRGNFPPRFSGLQFPNYSSELNVNALELDDSALYLCASSRDSSTGELFFGEGSRLTVL.

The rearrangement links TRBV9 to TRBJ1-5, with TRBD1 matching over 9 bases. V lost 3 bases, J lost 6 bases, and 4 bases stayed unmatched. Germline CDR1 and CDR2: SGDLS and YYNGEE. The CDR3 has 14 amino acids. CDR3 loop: CASSETGGGQPQHF. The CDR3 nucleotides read TGTGCCAGCAGCGAGACAGGGGGAGGTCAGCCCCAGCATTTT.

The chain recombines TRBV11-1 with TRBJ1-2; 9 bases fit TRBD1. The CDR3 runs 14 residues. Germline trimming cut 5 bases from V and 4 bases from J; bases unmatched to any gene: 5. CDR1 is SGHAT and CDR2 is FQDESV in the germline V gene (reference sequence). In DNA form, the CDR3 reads TGTGCCAGCAGCGCGGACAGGGGTACCTATGGCTACACCTTC. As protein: CASSADRGTYGYTF.

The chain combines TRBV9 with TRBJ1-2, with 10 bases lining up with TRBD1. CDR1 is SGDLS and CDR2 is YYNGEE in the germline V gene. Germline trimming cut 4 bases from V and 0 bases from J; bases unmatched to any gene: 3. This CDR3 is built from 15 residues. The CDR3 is CASSLGQGPNYGYTF. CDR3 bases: TGTGCCAGCAGCTTGGGACAGGGGCCTAACTATGGCTACACCTTC.

CDR3 in DNA: TGTGCCAGCAGTGATTTAGATGATTATGGCTACACCTTC. Translated, it gives CASSDLDDYGYTF. The chain carries TRBV2 and TRBJ1-2; D gene ambiguous. Per the germline V gene, CDR1 is SNHLY and CDR2 is FYNNEI. This CDR3 spans 13 amino acids. Trimming left V 3 bases short and J 5 bases short, with 10 bases between.

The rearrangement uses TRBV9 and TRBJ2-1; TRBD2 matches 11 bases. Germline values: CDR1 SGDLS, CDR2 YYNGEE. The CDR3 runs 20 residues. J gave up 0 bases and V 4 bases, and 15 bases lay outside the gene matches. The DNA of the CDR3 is TGTGCCAGCAGCTCCCGGAGTAGCGGGGGGGGATTTAGCTCCTACAATGAGCAGTTCTTC. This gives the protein CASSSRSSGGGFSSYNEQFF.

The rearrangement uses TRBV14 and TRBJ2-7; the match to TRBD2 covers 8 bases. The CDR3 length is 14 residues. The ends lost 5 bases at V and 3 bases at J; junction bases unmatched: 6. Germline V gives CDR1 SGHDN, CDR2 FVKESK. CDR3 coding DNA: TGTGCCAGCAGCAATAGCGGGATGGGCTACGAGCAGTACTTC. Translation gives CASSNSGMGYEQYF.

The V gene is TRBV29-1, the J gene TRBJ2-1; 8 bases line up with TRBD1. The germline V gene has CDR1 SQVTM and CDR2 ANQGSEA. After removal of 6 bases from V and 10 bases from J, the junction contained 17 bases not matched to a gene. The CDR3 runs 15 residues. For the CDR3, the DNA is TGCAGCGTGAGACCGGGACAGGTTACCTTCGAGGAGCAGTTCTTC. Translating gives CSVRPGQVTFEEQFF.

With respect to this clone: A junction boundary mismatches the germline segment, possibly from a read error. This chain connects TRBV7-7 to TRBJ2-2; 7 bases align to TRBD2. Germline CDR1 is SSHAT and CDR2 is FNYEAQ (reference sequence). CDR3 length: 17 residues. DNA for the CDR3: TGTGCTAGCAGCTTATCTGCGGGGACTACGCACACCGGGGAGCTGTTTTTT. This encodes CASSLSAGTTHTGELFF.

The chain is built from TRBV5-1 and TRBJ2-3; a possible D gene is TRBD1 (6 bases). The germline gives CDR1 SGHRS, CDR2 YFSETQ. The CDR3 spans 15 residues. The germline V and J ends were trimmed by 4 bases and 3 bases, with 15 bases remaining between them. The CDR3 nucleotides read TGCGCCAGCAGCCGGGCAGGGGACGGGACAGATACGCAGTATTTT. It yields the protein CASSRAGDGTDTQYF.